Listed below are T cell receptor beta chains from one sample, sequenced in a study of a mutant IDH1 vaccine in newly diagnosed glioma. Repertoires were generated with immunoSEQ multiplex PCR, while TCRdb's copy carries only in-frame clones and drops some. The table records some 60,000 clones, 75% to 95% of them present only once. The starting material was PBMCs, obtained from a glioma patient treated with radiotherapy, temozolomide or both. The receptors were gathered from a man between 50 and 59 years old with glioma. Each CDR3 is given with its conserved first and last residue. The D gene is left open where the match is weak. The size of a clone is reported for some rows only, either as once, few or many, or as a class for expanded clones.

CDR3: CASTVGSANEQFF
DNA: TGCGCCAGCACGGTAGGATCGGCCAATGAGCAGTTCTTC
D: -
V: TRBV5-1
J: TRBJ2-1
size: -

CDR3: CASSNTGGREKLFF
DNA: TGTGCCAGCAGCAACACAGGGGGGCGGGAAAAACTGTTTTTT
D: TRBD1
V: TRBV7-2
J: TRBJ1-4
size: -

CDR3: CASSIIQGWGEQYF
DNA: TGTGCCAGCAGTATAATACAGGGTTGGGGCGAGCAGTACTTC
D: -
V: TRBV27
J: TRBJ2-7
size: -

CDR3: CASSLEASSYNEQFF
DNA: TGTGCCAGCAGCTTAGAAGCGAGCTCCTACAATGAGCAGTTCTTC
D: -
V: TRBV7-6
J: TRBJ2-1
size: once

CDR3: CASSSLIGEQYF
DNA: TGTGCCAGCAGCTCACTGATAGGGGAGCAGTACTTC
D: -
V: TRBV5-6
J: TRBJ2-7
size: -

CDR3: CASSDEPGSSRGELFF
DNA: TGTGCCAGCAGCGATGAACCGGGCTCTAGTAGGGGGGAGCTGTTTTTT
D: -
V: TRBV9
J: TRBJ2-2
size: -

CDR3: CASSYRPGTRSSYEQYF
DNA: TGTGCCAGCAGCTACCGCCCCGGGACTAGGAGCTCCTACGAGCAGTACTTC
D: TRBD2
V: TRBV13
J: TRBJ2-7
size: -

CDR3: CASSHHAGSRGETQYF
DNA: TGCGCCAGCAGCCACCACGCGGGCTCCCGGGGAGAGACCCAGTACTTC
D: -
V: TRBV4-3
J: TRBJ2-5
size: -

CDR3: CASSHLGEQYF
DNA: TGTGCCAGCAGCCACCTCGGGGAGCAGTACTTC
D: -
V: TRBV27
J: TRBJ2-7
size: once

CDR3: CASSSGPWSEQYF
DNA: TGTGCCAGCAGCTCGGGCCCATGGAGCGAGCAGTACTTC
D: -
V: TRBV11-2
J: TRBJ2-7
size: -

CDR3: CASSQEGTRNSPLHF
DNA: TGCGCCAGCAGCCAAGAGGGGACTCGAAATTCACCCCTCCACTTT
D: -
V: TRBV4-1
J: TRBJ1-6
size: -

CDR3: CASRSLAGGPYEQFF
DNA: TGTGCCAGCAGATCGCTAGCGGGAGGGCCCTATGAGCAGTTCTTC
D: TRBD2
V: TRBV28
J: TRBJ2-1
size: -

CDR3: CASSFALATLSYEQYF
DNA: TGTGCCAGCAGTTTTGCTCTAGCGACCCTATCCTACGAGCAGTACTTC
D: -
V: TRBV28
J: TRBJ2-7
size: -

CDR3: CAGKRRGGLNYGYTF
DNA: TGTGCCGGCAAGAGGCGGGGGGGGTTGAACTATGGCTACACCTTC
D: -
V: TRBV19
J: TRBJ1-2
size: -

CDR3: CASSYEHGGSNEQFF
DNA: TGTGCCAGCAGTTACGAACACGGCGGGAGCAATGAGCAGTTCTTC
D: TRBD2
V: TRBV6-5
J: TRBJ2-1
size: -

CDR3: CASSSGTNYEQYF
DNA: TGTGCCAGCAGTTCAGGGACGAACTACGAGCAGTACTTC
D: -
V: TRBV6-5
J: TRBJ2-7
size: -